This entry lists 32 T cell receptor beta chains sequenced from one sample in a study of Ad26.COV2.S vaccination and SARS-CoV-2 variants. The sample's treatment: around 19 received Ad26.COV2.S at low or high dose, single or two shots; roughly 5 received placebo; per-sample allocation not given. Vaccine and placebo recipients were sampled on day 63 after the first injection. Sequenced by immunoSEQ multiplex PCR; TCRdb stores in-frame clones only, minus some. The top ten clones hold 3.6% of a sample with a few hundred thousand clones, 70% to 90% of them seen once. Sequenced here: peripheral blood, sampled in a trial of Ad26.COV2.S vaccine versus placebo. These TCRs come from a person aged 18 to 65 who received the Ad26.COV2.S COVID-19 vaccine or a placebo.

In its sample, this clone was seen once. This rearrangement joins TRBV16 to TRBJ1-3, with D possibly TRBD1 on 5 matching bases. Germline V gene data show CDR1 as KGHSY and CDR2 as FQNENV. The V end was cut by 0 bases, the J end by 4 bases, with 19 bases between. This CDR3 comprises 18 residues. The CDR3 spells CASSQSPTRADEGNTIYF. CDR3 DNA sequence: TGTGCCAGCAGCCAATCCCCTACCAGGGCGGACGAAGGAAACACCATATATTTT. The full variable domain, with the rest looked up from reference TRBV16 and TRBJ1-3, is GEEVAQTPKHLVRGEGQKAKLYCAPIKGHSYVFWYQQVLKNEFKFLISFQNENVFDETGMPKERFSAKCLPNSPCSLEIQATKLEDSAVYFCASSQSPTRADEGNTIYFGEGSWLTVV.

The chain is built from TRBV24-1 and TRBJ1-5, with D uncertain. The CDR3 has 15 amino acids. Germline CDR1 is KGHDR and CDR2 is SFDVKD. V shed 1 base and J shed 6 bases, with 12 bases lying between them. Here the CDR3 reads CATSDFGRTSQPQHF. As DNA, the CDR3 is TGTGCCACCAGTGATTTTGGGAGAACTAGTCAGCCCCAGCATTTT.

The rearrangement links TRBV7-2 to TRBJ2-2; the D is unclear. Deletions cut 5 bases from V and 2 bases from J, with 12 bases between. Germline V gene sequence: CDR1 SGHTA, CDR2 FQGNSA. The CDR3 is 15 residues long. DNA of the CDR3: TGTGCCAGCAGCACACGGACGGACAACACCGGGGAGCTGTTTTTT. Translating it yields CASSTRTDNTGELFF.

The genes are TRBV2 and TRBJ2-5, with unresolved D. The V end lost 7 bases, the J end lost 3 bases, and 15 bases lay between the germline ends. The CDR3 sequence is 14 residues long. Germline V CDR1 and CDR2: SNHLY, FYNNEI. The CDR3 nucleotides read TGTGCCAGCAATCTCCTTGGTTTGGAAGAGACCCAGTACTTC. Protein sequence: CASNLLGLEETQYF.

The rearrangement joins TRBV5-1 to TRBJ2-7; possible D gene TRBD1, 6 bases. Per germline, CDR1 SGHRS and CDR2 YFSETQ. The length of the CDR3 is 14 residues. V was trimmed by 1 base and J by 4 bases, leaving 12 bases between them. CDR3 in DNA: TGCGCCAGCAGCTTGCCCGACAGGAAGTACGAGCAGTACTTC. It yields the protein CASSLPDRKYEQYF.

V is TRBV2 and J is TRBJ1-1; D unclear. CDR3 size: 16 residues. Deletions cut 3 bases from V and 1 base from J, with 15 bases between. CDR1 is SNHLY and CDR2 is FYNNEI in the germline V gene. The CDR3 nucleotides are TGTGCCAGCAGTGACCCCATCAGCTGGGGGAACACTGAAGCTTTCTTT. Its translation is CASSDPISWGNTEAFF.

The CDR3 is CASSEGIVYGYTF. For the CDR3, the DNA is TGCGCCAGCAGTGAGGGAATCGTCTATGGCTACACCTTC. The V gene is TRBV10-2, the J gene TRBJ1-2, with unresolved D. Trimming stripped 2 bases from V and 4 bases from J, with 8 bases between. The germline CDR1 and CDR2 sequences are WSHSY and SAAADI. The CDR3 covers 13 residues.

As for this clone: The sample carries other DNA sequences with the same CDR3. The chain links TRBV20-1 to TRBJ2-7; 7 bases map to TRBD1. V dropped 4 bases and J dropped 3; count of bases not matched to a gene: 0. The CDR3 length is 11 residues. CDR1 DFQATT and CDR2 SNEGSKA come from the germline V gene (reference sequence). CDR3 in amino acids: CSATGGYEQYF. CDR3 in DNA: TGCAGTGCTACAGGGGGCTACGAGCAGTACTTC.

The V gene is TRBV19, the J gene TRBJ2-2; D may be TRBD1 (6 bases). The CDR3 is 14 residues long. V was pared by 4 bases and J by 4 bases, with 10 bases between. CDR1 is LNHDA, CDR2 SQIVND, per germline (reference sequence). Here the CDR3 DNA reads TGTGCCAGTAGTAACCAGGGGTTCACCGGGGAGCTGTTTTTT. It translates to CASSNQGFTGELFF.

The chain has TRBV20-1 and TRBJ1-2; 8 nucleotides line up with TRBD1. With 8 bases clipped from V and 8 bases from J, the junction kept 7 bases outside the gene matches. The CDR3 is 11 residues long. From germline, CDR1 is DFQATT and CDR2 SNEGSKA (reference sequence). CDR3 loop: CSPGQGGGYTF. The CDR3 DNA sequence: TGCAGTCCCGGACAGGGCGGCGGCTACACCTTC.

This chain joins TRBV5-4 and TRBJ2-1; TRBD1 aligns across 8 bases. V lost 3 bases to trimming and J lost 12 bases; unmatched junction nucleotides: 11. CDR1 and CDR2 (germline): SGHNT, YYREEE (reference sequence). The CDR3 covers 14 residues. CDR3 loop: CASSSLGQGKGQFF. In DNA form, the CDR3 reads TGTGCCAGCAGCTCACTCGGACAGGGCAAGGGGCAGTTCTTC.

V and J are TRBV6-2 or TRBV6-3 and TRBJ1-5, with D possibly matching TRBD1 (5 bases). Germline-derived CDR1 and CDR2 are MNHEY and SVGEGT. The length of the CDR3 is 15 residues. Trimming cost V 2 bases and J 2 bases, with 10 bases left between them. CDR3 coding DNA: TGTGCCAGCAGTTACGTACAGGAGGGCAATCAGCCCCAGCATTTT. Translation gives CASSYVQEGNQPQHF.

The V and J genes are TRBV9 and TRBJ2-2; 11 bases are shared with TRBD1. With V trimmed by 4 bases and J by 8 bases, 10 bases remained unmatched. Germline values: CDR1 SGDLS, CDR2 YYNGEE. The CDR3 is 16 residues long. Written as DNA, the CDR3 is TGTGCCAGCAGCAAGGGACAGGGGGAAAAGGTTGGGGAGCTGTTTTTT. Translation: CASSKGQGEKVGELFF.

V and J are TRBV7-2 and TRBJ2-1; 10 bases map to TRBD2. Germline CDR1 is SGHTA and CDR2 is FQGNSA. This CDR3 contains 16 residues. J lost 8 bases, V lost 3 bases, and 10 bases had no gene match. The CDR3 coding sequence is TGTGCCAGCAGCTTGCAAGCGGGGGGGCGGTTCGATGAGCAGTTCTTC. Its translation: CASSLQAGGRFDEQFF.

The J gene is TRBJ2-3, the V gene TRBV3-1 (or the pseudogene TRBV3-2), with 9 bases fitting TRBD2. The CDR3 length is 13 residues. The junction had 8 bases not matched to a gene; V was cut back by 10 bases and J by 6 bases. Germline V gives CDR1 LGHDT, CDR2 YNNKEL (reference sequence). CDR3 region: CATARGGADTQYF. In DNA, the CDR3 is TGTGCCACGGCTCGCGGGGGGGCGGATACGCAGTATTTT.

This clone appeared once. The chain links TRBV6-5 to TRBJ2-5; the D gene is possibly TRBD2 (7 bases). The CDR3 runs to 15 residues. Trimming took 2 bases from V and 5 from J, leaving 15 bases between them. The germline V gene encodes CDR1 MNHEY and CDR2 SVGAGI. The CDR3 DNA sequence: TGTGCCAGCAGTTACGAGTGGGGGGGCTCGGAGACCCAGTACTTC. It codes for CASSYEWGGSETQYF.

The chain combines TRBV11-3 with TRBJ2-7; D may match TRBD1 or TRBD2 (6 bases each). CDR1 SGHNT and CDR2 YENEEA come from the germline V gene. The V gene lost 3 bases and the J gene lost 0 bases, with 9 bases spanning the gap. The CDR3 is 14 amino acids. CDR3 nucleotide sequence: TGTGCCAGCAGCTTGAGGGGGGTCTCCTACGAGCAGTACTTC. Protein product: CASSLRGVSYEQYF.

This clone appeared a single time. This chain connects TRBV5-4 to TRBJ2-2, with TRBD2 as a possible D gene (6 bases). The V end was cut by 1 base, the J end by 3 bases, with 10 bases between. Looked up from germline, CDR1 is SGHNT and CDR2 is YYREEE (reference sequence). The CDR3 runs 15 residues. DNA for the CDR3: TGTGCCAGCAGCTTGCCGGGACTCTACACCGGGGAGCTGTTTTTT. Translated, it gives CASSLPGLYTGELFF.

V and J are TRBV12-3 or TRBV12-4 and TRBJ1-1; D uncertain. V was trimmed by 9 bases and J by 3 bases, leaving 11 bases between them. This CDR3 is 12 amino acids long. The CDR3 protein is CASRETYTEAFF. Here the CDR3 DNA reads TGTGCCAGTCGGGAAACCTACACTGAAGCTTTCTTT.

A note on this clone: The same CDR3 also results from other DNA sequences found in this sample. J is TRBJ2-7 and V is TRBV6-1, with 11 bases that match TRBD1. The length of the CDR3 is 15 residues. Germline CDR1 reads MNHNS; CDR2 reads SASEGT. Trimming cost V 6 bases and J 0 bases; bases outside gene matches: 4. The CDR3 DNA sequence: TGTGCCAGCAGGAGCGGGACAGGGGGCTCCTACGAGCAGTACTTC. It codes for CASRSGTGGSYEQYF.

The chain couples TRBV29-1 to TRBJ2-7; tentatively, D is TRBD1 (5 bases). V was clipped by 6 bases and J by 9 bases, with 12 bases between them. The germline gives CDR1 SQVTM, CDR2 ANQGSEA. There are 10 residues in the CDR3. The CDR3: CSVAEDRQYF. The CDR3 nucleotides are TGCAGCGTGGCCGAAGACAGGCAGTACTTC.

The chain uses TRBV6-1 and TRBJ1-2; 8 bases fit TRBD1. J was trimmed by 1 base and V by 2 bases; bases with no gene match: 6. This CDR3 contains 16 residues. The germline gives CDR1 MNHNS, CDR2 SASEGT. In DNA form, the CDR3 reads TGTGCCAGCAGTGAACTGGGACAGGCCTTTAACTATGGCTACACCTTC. Its translation is CASSELGQAFNYGYTF.

This clone was counted between two and nine times. The V and J genes are TRBV11-2 and TRBJ2-7, with a tentative D call TRBD2 (5 bases). There are 14 residues in the CDR3. Trimming took off 5 bases at V and 7 bases at J, with 18 bases between the two ends. Germline assignment: CDR1 SGHAT and CDR2 FQNNGV. The CDR3 protein is CASSPRALAGEQYF. DNA for the CDR3: TGTGCCAGCAGCCCGAGGGCACTTGCGGGTGAGCAGTACTTC. Full variable domain (remainder filled in from reference TRBV11-2 and TRBJ2-7): EAGVAQSPRYKIIEKRQSVAFWCNPISGHATLYWYQQILGQGPKLLIQFQNNGVVDDSQLPKDRFSAERLKGVDSTLKIQPAKLEDSAVYLCASSPRALAGEQYFGPGTRLTVT.

This chain connects TRBV7-8 to TRBJ2-1; 8 nucleotides match TRBD2. The germline V gene has CDR1 SGHVS and CDR2 FQNEAQ. The CDR3 spans 16 residues. Trimming removed 0 bases from V and 9 bases from J; junction bases left unmatched: 10. This chain's CDR3 is CASSLARGLVGGEQFF. Here the CDR3 DNA reads TGTGCCAGCAGCTTAGCCAGGGGACTAGTGGGTGGTGAGCAGTTCTTC.

The genes are TRBV9 and TRBJ2-3; 8 bases are a match to TRBD2. V lost 3 bases and J lost 2; bases outside the gene matches: 11. In germline, CDR1 is SGDLS, CDR2 YYNGEE. The CDR3 has 17 residues. CDR3 bases: TGTGCCAGCAGCGCTGCGGGGACTAGGTCCCCCACAGATACGCAGTATTTT. Its translation: CASSAAGTRSPTDTQYF.

The chain is built from TRBV21-1 and TRBJ2-6; the DNA was not compared with TRBD2, the D call given in the table. TRBV21-1 is shown as a pseudogene. The CDR3 has 15 residues. The CDR3 DNA reads as TGTGCCAGCAACGGCGGAGGCTCTGGGGCCAACGTCCTGACTTTC. Translation: CASNGGGSGANVLTF.

The genes are TRBV3-1 (or the pseudogene TRBV3-2) and TRBJ2-7, with D possibly being TRBD2 (5 bases). The V gene's germline CDR1 is LGHDT and CDR2 YNNKEL (reference sequence). CDR3 length: 13 residues. The V and J ends lost 1 base and 5 bases respectively, with 9 bases between them. Here the CDR3 DNA reads TGTGCCAGCAGCCAAGTGAGGGTCCACGAGCAGTACTTC. It encodes CASSQVRVHEQYF.

A word on this clone: This sample also contains other DNA sequences that code for the same CDR3. The CDR3 reads CASSLVGQSYEQYF. CDR3 nucleotide sequence: TGTGCCAGCAGCTTGGTAGGACAGAGCTACGAGCAGTACTTC. The chain joins TRBV5-6 to TRBJ2-7; D might be TRBD1 (6 bases). The ends were cut back, 0 bases at V and 3 bases at J, with 10 bases in the middle. There are 14 residues in the CDR3. Germline lookup yields CDR1 SGHDT and CDR2 YYEEEE.

This clone was seen more than once but under ten times. This chain connects TRBV2 to TRBJ2-7; possibly TRBD2 for D (5 bases). V lost 5 bases to trimming and J lost 2 bases, with 13 bases between them. The CDR3 totals 14 residues. Germline V lookup: CDR1 SNHLY, CDR2 FYNNEI. Here the CDR3 DNA reads TGTGCCAGCAGTCTAAGGGAGACTGCCTACGAGCAGTACTTC. Translation gives CASSLRETAYEQYF.

This clone is a singleton in its sample. The chain joins TRBV6-1 to TRBJ2-3, with TRBD2 matching 8 bases. V gave up 4 bases and J gave up 1 base; unmatched junction bases: 7. The CDR3 is 16 residues long. Germline values: CDR1 MNHNS, CDR2 SASEGT. The CDR3 loop is CASSGKRGTRTDTQYF. The DNA of the CDR3 is TGTGCCAGCAGTGGAAAGCGGGGGACCCGCACAGATACGCAGTATTTT.

The chain uses TRBV20-1 and TRBJ2-5; 8 positions match TRBD1. The V and J ends lost 3 bases and 2 bases, in that order; junction bases with no gene match: 2. The CDR3 spans 13 residues. Germline CDR1 DFQATT, CDR2 SNEGSKA (reference sequence). In nucleotides, the CDR3 is TGCAGTGCTAGTGACAGGGGACAAGAGACCCAGTACTTC. Its protein product is CSASDRGQETQYF.

Note on this clone: A much larger clone lies a single base off, so this may be a read error. The genes are TRBV12-3 or TRBV12-4 and TRBJ2-7, with D hard to call. Trimming took 6 bases from V and 3 from J, leaving 6 bases between them. CDR3 length: 11 residues. Here the CDR3 DNA reads TGTGCCAGCAGCACGATCTACGAGCAGTACTTC. It specifies CASSTIYEQYF.